This TCR beta chain was identified during a study of cytomegalovirus exposure and HLA in healthy donors. Study results and limitations: An analysis was carried out at a later point. It showed that HLA-associated TCR beta chains were more clonally expanded than equally common non-associated chains.

This CDR3 contains 17 residues. Trimming took off 1 base at V and 7 bases at J, with 22 bases between the two ends. Looked up from germline, CDR1 is SGHVS and CDR2 is FQNEAQ. The primer mix had 60 Vbeta and 13 Jbeta primers. The data were produced by immunoSEQ multiplex PCR, yet TCRdb's version contains in-frame clones alone and is incomplete. Found here are 150,000 to 200,000 clones, 68% of them singletons; the top ten hold more than 9%. Notes on this clone: The target antigen is unknown.

What was sequenced was PBMCs. The origin of this receptor is a man aged 25-45 years in good health and CMV-seropositive. The chain couples TRBV7-8 to TRBJ1-2, with D tentatively TRBD1 (6 bases). In DNA form, the CDR3 reads TGTGCCAGCAGCTTAGACGCCGACAGGATAACCCAACTTGGCTACACCTTC. It specifies CASSLDADRITQLGYTF.